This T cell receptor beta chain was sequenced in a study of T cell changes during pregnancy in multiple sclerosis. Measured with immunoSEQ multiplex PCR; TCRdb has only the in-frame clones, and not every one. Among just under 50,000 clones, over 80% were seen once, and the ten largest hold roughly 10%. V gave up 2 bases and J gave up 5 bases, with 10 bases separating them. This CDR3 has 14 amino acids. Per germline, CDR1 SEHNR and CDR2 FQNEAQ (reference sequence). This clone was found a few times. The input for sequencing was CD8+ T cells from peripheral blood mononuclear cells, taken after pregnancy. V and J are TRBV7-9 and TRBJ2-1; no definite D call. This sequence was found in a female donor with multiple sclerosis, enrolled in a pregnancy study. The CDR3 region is CASSLTHSNNEQFF. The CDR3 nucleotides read TGTGCCAGCAGCTTAACCCACAGCAACAATGAGCAGTTCTTC.